These 8 T cell receptor beta chains share one sample of origin, sequenced in a study of blood T cell repertoires in COVID-19. Measured with immunoSEQ multiplex PCR; TCRdb has only the in-frame clones, and not every one. The data contain roughly 100,000 clones, 75% to 85% of them singletons. Specimen: peripheral blood. The receptors stem from a man aged 55 to 69 with acute or convalescent COVID-19.

This clone was seen once. The V and J genes are TRBV6-5 and TRBJ1-3; D is ambiguous. This CDR3 contains 13 residues. CDR1 is MNHEY, CDR2 SVGAGI, per germline. V lost 2 bases and J lost 4, with 6 bases in between. The CDR3 reads CASSYLQGNTIYF. CDR3 bases: TGTGCCAGCAGTTACCTTCAGGGAAACACCATATATTTT.

This chain links TRBV18 with TRBJ1-6; a weak D match, TRBD1 (6 bases). This CDR3 is built from 14 residues. The germline V and J ends were trimmed by 3 bases and 13 bases, with 16 bases remaining between them. Per the germline V gene, CDR1 is KGHSH and CDR2 is LQKENI. CDR3 nucleotides: TGTGCCAGCTCACCCGGGGACATCCTGGGGCCCCTCCACTTT. This translates into CASSPGDILGPLHF. Combining the CDR3 with reference TRBV18 and TRBJ1-6 gives the whole variable domain NAGVMQNPRHLVRRRGQEARLRCSPMKGHSHVYWYRQLPEEGLKFMVYLQKENIIDESGMPKERFSAEFPKEGPSILRIQQVVRGDSAAYFCASSPGDILGPLHFGNGTRLTVT.

This clone was counted a single time. This chain joins TRBV19 and TRBJ1-2; D remains unclear. Between the trimmed V and J ends, which lost 6 bases and 4 bases, there was a span of 12 bases. The germline V gene encodes CDR1 LNHDA and CDR2 SQIVND (reference sequence). The CDR3 loop spans 13 amino acids. The CDR3 spells CASRTPGFYGYTF. The CDR3 DNA reads as TGTGCCAGTAGGACCCCAGGTTTCTATGGCTACACCTTC.

V and J are TRBV27 and TRBJ2-1, with TRBD1 matching 7 bases. V gave up 3 bases and J gave up 1 base; unmatched junction bases: 3. The CDR3 length is 15 residues. Germline lookup yields CDR1 MNHEY and CDR2 SMNVEV (reference sequence). The CDR3 protein is CASSFSRGSYNEQFF. CDR3 nucleotides: TGTGCCAGCAGTTTCTCCAGGGGGTCCTACAATGAGCAGTTCTTC.

The V and J genes are TRBV19 and TRBJ1-1; D might be TRBD1 (5 bases). Germline V CDR1 and CDR2: LNHDA, SQIVND (reference sequence). V lost 1 base and J lost 1, with 7 bases in between. CDR3 length: 14 amino acids. The CDR3 loop is CASSIGGENTEAFF. CDR3 nucleotide sequence: TGTGCCAGTAGTATAGGGGGGGAGAACACTGAAGCTTTCTTT.

The rearrangement joins TRBV3-1 (or the pseudogene TRBV3-2) to TRBJ1-2; D gene uncertain. The V end was cut by 1 base, the J end by 3 bases, with 18 bases between. Germline CDR1 and CDR2: LGHDT and YNNKEL (reference sequence). The CDR3 consists of 17 residues. Written as DNA, the CDR3 is TGTGCCAGCAGCCAAGTTCCACCTGACACCTGGGACTATGGCTACACCTTC. It yields the protein CASSQVPPDTWDYGYTF.

This chain links TRBV15 with TRBJ1-1; 8 bases align to TRBD1. This CDR3 has 15 residues. Germline assignment: CDR1 LNHNV and CDR2 YYDKDF (reference sequence). The V segment lost 4 bases and the J segment 0 bases; nucleotides outside the gene matches: 4. CDR3 protein: CATSTRRGLNTEAFF. For the CDR3, the DNA is TGTGCCACCAGCACACGCAGGGGGCTGAACACTGAAGCTTTCTTT.

The gene calls are TRBV4-1 and TRBJ1-1; TRBD1 aligns across 8 bases. This CDR3 is 14 amino acids long. CDR1 and CDR2 from the germline V gene are MGHRA and YSYEKL. Unmatched junction bases numbered 3, after V lost 5 bases and J lost 1 base. CDR3: CASSRTGQNTEAFF. Written as DNA, the CDR3 is TGCGCCAGCAGCAGGACAGGGCAGAACACTGAAGCTTTCTTT.